One T cell receptor (beta chain) is described in this entry. Germline V CDR1 and CDR2: SQVTM, ANQGSEA. The CDR3 sequence is 12 residues long. The germline V and J ends were trimmed by 4 bases and 4 bases, with 10 bases remaining between them. The table came from immunoSEQ multiplex PCR; TCRdb's copy has only in-frame clones and leaves some out. The sample gives 90,000 to 120,000 clones, 71% of which show up once; about 1.8% is in the top ten. The data are from a study of blood T cell repertoires in COVID-19. In the study overall: The United States, Italy and Spain were the sources of the acute and convalescent COVID-19 samples. PBMCs, B-cell-depleted T cells, or T cells provided the cDNA or gDNA that made up the material.

The specimen was peripheral blood. This clonotype was obtained from a woman in her forties with acute or convalescent COVID-19. This chain uses TRBV29-1 with TRBJ2-5; D is unresolved. As DNA, the CDR3 is TGCAGCGTTGTATATGTGCGAGAGACCCAGTACTTC. Protein sequence: CSVVYVRETQYF. The full variable domain, rest sourced from reference TRBV29-1 and TRBJ2-5, is SAVISQKPSRDICQRGTSLTIQCQVDSQVTMMFWYRQQPGQSLTLIATANQGSEATYESGFVIDKFPISRPNLTFSTLTVSNMSPEDSSIYLCSVVYVRETQYFGPGTRLLVL.